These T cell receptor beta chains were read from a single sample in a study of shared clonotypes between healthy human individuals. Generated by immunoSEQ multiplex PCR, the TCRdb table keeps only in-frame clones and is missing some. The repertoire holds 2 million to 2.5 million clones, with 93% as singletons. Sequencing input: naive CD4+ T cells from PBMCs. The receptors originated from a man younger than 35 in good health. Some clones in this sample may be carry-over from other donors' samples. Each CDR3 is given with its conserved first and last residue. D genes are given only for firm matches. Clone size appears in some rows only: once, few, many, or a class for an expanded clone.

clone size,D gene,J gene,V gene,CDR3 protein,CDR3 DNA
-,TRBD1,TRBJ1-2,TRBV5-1,CASSPGVAQGQGGYTF,TGCGCCAGCAGCCCGGGGGTGGCACAGGGGCAGGGTGGCTACACCTTC
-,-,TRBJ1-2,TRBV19,CASSSGQAYPNYGYTF,TGTGCCAGTAGCTCGGGGCAGGCCTACCCTAACTATGGCTACACCTTC
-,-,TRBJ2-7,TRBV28,CASQGGGPMYEQYF,TGTGCCAGCCAGGGAGGGGGGCCAATGTACGAGCAGTACTTC
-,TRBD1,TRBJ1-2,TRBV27,CASSPKPRTGPGYTF,TGTGCCAGCAGTCCGAAACCTAGGACAGGGCCCGGCTACACCTTC
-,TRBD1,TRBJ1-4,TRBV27,CASSSQGVATNEKLFF,TGTGCCAGCAGTTCGCAGGGGGTGGCAACTAATGAAAAACTGTTTTTT
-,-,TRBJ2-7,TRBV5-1,CASSLRSGTHYEQYF,TGCGCCAGCAGCTTACGGTCCGGGACCCATTACGAGCAGTACTTC
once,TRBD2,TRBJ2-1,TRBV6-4,CASSVRAGDIEQFF,TGTGCCAGCAGTGTCAGAGCGGGAGATATTGAGCAGTTCTTC
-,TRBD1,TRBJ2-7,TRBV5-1,CASSWDRGGYEQYF,TGCGCCAGCAGCTGGGACAGGGGTGGCTACGAGCAGTACTTC
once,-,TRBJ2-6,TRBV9,CASSVAVLGSGANVLTF,TGTGCCAGCAGCGTAGCAGTCCTGGGTTCGGGGGCCAACGTCCTGACTTTC
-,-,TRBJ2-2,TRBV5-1,CASSQTGTGELFF,TGCGCCAGCAGCCAAACCGGGACCGGGGAGCTGTTTTTT
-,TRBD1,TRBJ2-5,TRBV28,CASRPPLRQGWRETQYF,TGTGCCAGCAGACCTCCCTTACGACAGGGATGGAGAGAGACCCAGTACTTC
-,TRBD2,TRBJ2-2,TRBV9,CASSVAGLAGGRELFF,TGTGCCAGCAGCGTAGCGGGACTAGCGGGAGGCCGGGAGCTGTTTTTT
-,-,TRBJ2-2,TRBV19,CASSIVRDSGELFF,TGTGCCAGTAGTATAGTCCGCGACAGCGGGGAGCTGTTTTTT
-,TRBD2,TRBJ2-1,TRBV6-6,CASSPRWTSGYNEQFF,TGTGCCAGCAGTCCCCGGTGGACTAGCGGCTACAATGAGCAGTTCTTC
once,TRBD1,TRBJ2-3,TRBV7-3,CASSPTGHSTDTQYF,TGTGCCAGCAGCCCGACAGGGCATAGCACAGATACGCAGTATTTT
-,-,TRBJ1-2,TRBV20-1,CSARKGNGYTF,TGCAGTGCTAGAAAAGGGAATGGCTACACCTTC
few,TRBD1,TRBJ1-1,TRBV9,CASGPDRGGPEAFF,TGTGCCAGCGGCCCAGACAGGGGAGGTCCTGAAGCTTTCTTT
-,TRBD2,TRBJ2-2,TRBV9,CASSFLPVAGGGELFF,TGTGCCAGCAGCTTCCTCCCGGTAGCGGGAGGCGGGGAGCTGTTTTTT
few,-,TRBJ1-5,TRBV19,CAGRPQHF,TGTGCCGGACGCCCCCAGCATTTT
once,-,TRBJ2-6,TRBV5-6,CASSRPSGANVLTF,TGTGCCAGCAGCCGGCCGAGTGGGGCCAACGTCCTGACTTTC
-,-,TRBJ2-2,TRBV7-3,CASSLLGTTNTGELFF,TGTGCCAGCAGCCTCCTGGGGACAACGAACACCGGGGAGCTGTTTTTT
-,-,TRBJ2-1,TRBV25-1,CASSEYGRVGYNEQFF,TGTGCCAGCAGTGAATACGGGCGGGTGGGTTACAATGAGCAGTTCTTC
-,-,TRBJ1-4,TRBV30,CAWDQGLQGKLFF,TGTGCCTGGGACCAGGGTCTCCAGGGAAAACTGTTTTTT
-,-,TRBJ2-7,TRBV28,CASSDGGRYEQYF,TGTGCCAGCAGCGACGGCGGCAGGTACGAGCAGTACTTC
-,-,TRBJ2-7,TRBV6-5,CASSSPGLLSYEQYF,TGTGCCAGCAGTTCCCCGGGACTGCTGTCCTACGAGCAGTACTTC
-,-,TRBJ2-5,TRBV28,CASNDGPHKTQYF,TGTGCCAGCAACGACGGACCCCATAAGACCCAGTACTTC
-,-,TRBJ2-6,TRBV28,CASRGGGAVSGANVLTF,TGTGCCAGCAGGGGAGGGGGCGCAGTGTCTGGGGCCAACGTCCTGACTTTC
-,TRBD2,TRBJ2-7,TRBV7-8,CASSLGAAGGSYEQYF,TGTGCCAGCAGCTTAGGGGCAGCGGGAGGATCCTACGAGCAGTACTTC
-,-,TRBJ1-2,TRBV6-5,CASSPQLSGVYGYTF,TGTGCCAGCAGTCCACAATTGTCTGGGGTCTATGGCTACACCTTC
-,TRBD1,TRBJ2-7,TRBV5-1,CASRRPGQSYEQYF,TGCGCCAGCAGACGGCCGGGACAGTCCTACGAGCAGTACTTC
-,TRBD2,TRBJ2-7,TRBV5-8,CASSLVSGSSYEQYF,TGTGCCAGCAGCTTGGTTAGCGGGAGCTCCTACGAGCAGTACTTC
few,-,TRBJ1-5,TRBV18,CASSPDPSQGPQHF,TGTGCCAGCTCACCAGACCCCAGCCAGGGGCCCCAGCATTTT
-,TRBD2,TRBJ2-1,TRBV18,CASSPSTSGGGNEQFF,TGTGCCAGCTCCCCGAGCACTAGCGGGGGCGGGAATGAGCAGTTCTTC
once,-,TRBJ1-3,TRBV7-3,CASSLSPSGNTIYF,TGTGCCAGCAGCTTAAGTCCCTCTGGAAACACCATATATTTT
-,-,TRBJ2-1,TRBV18,CASSPGGEQFF,TGTGCCAGCTCACCGGGCGGGGAGCAGTTCTTC
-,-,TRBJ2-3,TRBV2,CASSQGQVLGDTQYF,TGTGCCAGCAGTCAGGGCCAGGTCCTCGGAGATACGCAGTATTTT
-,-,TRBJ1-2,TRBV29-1,CSVEAAALYGYTF,TGCAGCGTTGAGGCAGCAGCTCTTTATGGCTACACCTTC
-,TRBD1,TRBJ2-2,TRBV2,CASSSRDRGRTGELFF,TGTGCCAGCAGTAGCCGGGACAGGGGGCGCACCGGGGAGCTGTTTTTT
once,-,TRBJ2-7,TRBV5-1,CASSTSVGAGSYEQYF,TGCGCCAGCAGCACCTCCGTGGGGGCCGGTTCCTACGAGCAGTACTTC
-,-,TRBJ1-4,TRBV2,CASRYGEKLFF,TGTGCCAGCAGGTACGGTGAAAAACTGTTTTTT
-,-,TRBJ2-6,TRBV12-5,CASGPDSPGANVLTF,TGTGCTAGTGGTCCCGACAGCCCTGGGGCCAACGTCCTGACTTTC
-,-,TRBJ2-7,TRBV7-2,CASSSPGYEQYF,TGTGCCAGCAGCTCCCCCGGCTACGAGCAGTACTTC
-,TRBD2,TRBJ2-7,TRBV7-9,CASSFEGLAGGFRVYEQYF,TGTGCCAGCAGCTTCGAGGGACTAGCGGGAGGGTTTCGGGTCTACGAGCAGTACTTC
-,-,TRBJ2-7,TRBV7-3,CASSRQSHYEQYF,TGTGCCAGCAGCCGACAGTCCCACTACGAGCAGTACTTC
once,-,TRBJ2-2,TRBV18,CASSPARANTGELFF,TGTGCCAGCTCACCAGCCAGGGCGAACACCGGGGAGCTGTTTTTT
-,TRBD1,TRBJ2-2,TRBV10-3,CAISTPGQGNTGELFF,TGTGCCATCAGTACCCCGGGACAGGGGAACACCGGGGAGCTGTTTTTT
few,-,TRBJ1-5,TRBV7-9,CASSLSGFNQPQHF,TGTGCCAGCAGCTTATCCGGGTTCAATCAGCCCCAGCATTTT
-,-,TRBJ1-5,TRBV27,CASSSSGASNQPQHF,TGTGCTAGCAGTTCTTCAGGGGCTAGCAATCAGCCCCAGCATTTT
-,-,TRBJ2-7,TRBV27,CASSSYGEQYF,TGTGCCAGCAGTTCGTACGGCGAGCAGTACTTC
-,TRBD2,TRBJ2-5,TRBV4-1,CASSRPGLLPETQYF,TGCGCCAGCAGCAGACCGGGACTACTTCCGGAGACCCAGTACTTC
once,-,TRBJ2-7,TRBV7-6,CASSPLRTIGTYEQYF,TGTGCCAGCAGCCCACTACGGACTATCGGGACGTACGAGCAGTACTTC
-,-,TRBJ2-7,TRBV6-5,CASSYRDQGYEQYF,TGTGCCAGCAGTTACAGGGACCAGGGTTACGAGCAGTACTTC
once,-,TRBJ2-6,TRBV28,CASRGRASSGANVLTF,TGTGCCAGCAGAGGCAGGGCCTCATCCGGGGCCAACGTCCTGACTTTC
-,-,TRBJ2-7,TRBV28,CASSLGGPRYEQYF,TGTGCCAGCAGTTTGGGTGGACCGAGGTACGAGCAGTACTTC
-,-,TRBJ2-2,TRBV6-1,CASSGRERGGGELFF,TGTGCCAGCAGTGGTCGGGAGCGTGGGGGCGGGGAGCTGTTTTTT